One and the same sample provided the 11 T cell receptor beta chains below, sequenced in a study of T cells in Graves' hyperthyroidism and ophthalmopathy. RNA transcripts were the template for amplifying TCR beta CDR3 regions. Using the HTBI primer set, a first-round RT-PCR was run on the TCR CDR3. Via MiXCR, TCRdb re-called the multiplex PCR reads, giving one row per CDR3 protein. Altogether over 700,000 distinct CDR3 sequences are present, just over 35% being singletons, with the ten largest covering around 30%. Sequenced material: blood. Every receptor here comes from a woman aged 40 to 50 with Graves' hyperthyroidism.

The chain couples TRBV14 to TRBJ1-6, with 7 bases lining up with TRBD1. The trim removed 2 bases at V and 5 bases at J, leaving 3 bases unmatched. Germline lookup yields CDR1 SGHDN and CDR2 FVKESK. The CDR3 loop spans 15 amino acids. For the CDR3, the DNA is TGTGCCAGCAGCCAAATAACAGGGGATAATTCACCCCTCCACTTT. Amino acid sequence: CASSQITGDNSPLHF. Full variable domain (rest looked up from reference TRBV14 and TRBJ1-6): EAGVTQFPSHSVIEKGQTVTLRCDPISGHDNLYWYRRVMGKEIKFLLHFVKESKQDESGMPNNRFLAERTGGTYSTLKVQPAELEDSGVYFCASSQITGDNSPLHFGNGTRLTVT.

This chain joins TRBV24-1 and TRBJ1-5, with a tentative D call TRBD1 (5 bases). The CDR3 extends over 14 amino acids. V gave up 4 bases and J gave up 4 bases, with 10 bases separating them. CDR1 is KGHDR and CDR2 is SFDVKD in the germline V gene. The DNA for the CDR3 is TGTGCCACCAGTGAGGCGGGGGGAAATCAGCCCCAGCATTTT. Protein: CATSEAGGNQPQHF.

This clonotype showed up just once. This chain joins TRBV12-3 or TRBV12-4 and TRBJ2-5, with D possibly TRBD2 on 5 matching bases. CDR3 length: 16 amino acids. The germline V and J ends were trimmed by 5 bases and 2 bases, with 18 bases remaining between them. Written as DNA, the CDR3 is TGTGCCAGCAGTAATACGGACTGGCAAGCTCAAGAGACCCAGTACTTC. This translates into CASSNTDWQAQETQYF.

Only a few counts were recorded for this clonotype. CDR3 protein: CASRLDRAGANVLTF. CDR3 sequence (DNA): TGTGCCAGCAGACTCGACAGGGCCGGGGCCAACGTCCTGACTTTC. The rearrangement joins TRBV10-3 to TRBJ2-6; TRBD1 matches at 7 bases. The V segment lost 10 bases and the J segment 4 bases; nucleotides outside the gene matches: 10. CDR1 ENHRY and CDR2 SYGVKD come from the germline V gene. This CDR3 is built from 15 residues.

The chain carries TRBV19 and TRBJ1-4; 11 bases are a match to TRBD1. V lost 5 bases and J lost 2; bases outside the gene matches: 7. The CDR3 totals 17 residues. CDR1 is LNHDA and CDR2 is SQIVND in the germline V gene (reference sequence). In DNA, the CDR3 is TGTGCCAGTAGTCCAAGGACAGGGGGCGCGACTAATGAAAAACTGTTTTTT. Protein: CASSPRTGGATNEKLFF.

In this sample, this clonotype turned up many times. The chain links TRBV24-1 to TRBJ2-5; a possible D gene is TRBD2 (6 bases). V was cut by 4 bases and J by 2 bases, with 13 bases left in between. The CDR3 has 15 amino acids. Germline assignment: CDR1 KGHDR and CDR2 SFDVKD. CDR3 sequence: CATSEGGQTQETQYF. CDR3 nucleotides: TGTGCCACCAGTGAGGGAGGACAAACGCAAGAGACCCAGTACTTC.

This chain connects TRBV29-1 to TRBJ2-7; tentatively, D is TRBD1 or TRBD2 (6 bases each). Germline V lookup: CDR1 SQVTM, CDR2 ANQGSEA. The CDR3 is 13 residues long. Trimming removed 8 bases from V and 4 bases from J, with 18 bases in between. CDR3 sequence: CSLSGASLYEQYF. The CDR3 region has the DNA TGCAGCTTATCGGGGGCTAGCTTGTACGAGCAGTACTTC.

The chain links TRBV12-3 or TRBV12-4 to TRBJ2-5; 13 nucleotides line up with TRBD2. This CDR3 has 17 residues. V gave up 11 bases and J gave up 5 bases; unmatched junction bases: 17. CDR3 nucleotides: TGTGCCTGGACCTGGGGACTAGCGGGGACGGGTGAGGAGACCCAGTACTTC. It translates to CAWTWGLAGTGEETQYF.

As regards this clonotype: A much larger clonotype is one base distant, so this may be a read error. The CDR3 sequence is CASSQELYTEAFF. Written as DNA, the CDR3 is TGTGCCAGCAGCCAAGAATTATACACTGAAGCTTTCTTT. The rearrangement uses TRBV14 and TRBJ1-1, with D uncertain. The ends were cut back, 0 bases at V and 3 bases at J, with 5 bases in the middle. The CDR3 spans 13 residues. Germline-derived CDR1 and CDR2 are SGHDN and FVKESK.

This clonotype has at least ten counts. The V gene is TRBV7-2, the J gene TRBJ1-1, with 7 nucleotides matching TRBD1. This CDR3 spans 15 amino acids. Per the germline V gene, CDR1 is SGHTA and CDR2 is FQGNSA. V dropped 6 bases and J dropped 4; count of bases not matched to a gene: 11. The DNA for the CDR3 is TGTGCCAGCAGTCAACGAGGGGGCGGTGGCACTGAAGCTTTCTTT. This sequence encodes CASSQRGGGGTEAFF.

This clonotype was recorded at least ten times. The genes are TRBV19 and TRBJ1-5; D unclear. The V and J ends lost 7 bases and 2 bases respectively, with 15 bases between them. This CDR3 comprises 15 residues. Germline V gene sequence: CDR1 LNHDA, CDR2 SQIVND (reference sequence). The CDR3 DNA reads TGTGCCAGTATGACGGGCGCTGGGGGCAATCAGCCCCAGCATTTT. The encoded protein is CASMTGAGGNQPQHF.